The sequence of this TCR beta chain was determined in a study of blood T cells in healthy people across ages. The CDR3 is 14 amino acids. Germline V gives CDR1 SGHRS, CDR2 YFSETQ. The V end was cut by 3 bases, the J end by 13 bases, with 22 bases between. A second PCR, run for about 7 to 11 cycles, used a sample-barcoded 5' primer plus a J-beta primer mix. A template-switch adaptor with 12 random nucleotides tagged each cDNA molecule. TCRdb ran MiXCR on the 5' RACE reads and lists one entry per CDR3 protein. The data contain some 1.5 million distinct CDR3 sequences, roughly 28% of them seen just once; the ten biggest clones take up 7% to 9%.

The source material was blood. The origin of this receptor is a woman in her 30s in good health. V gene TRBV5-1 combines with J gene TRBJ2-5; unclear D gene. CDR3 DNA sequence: TGCGCCAGCAGCTCCCTCGGAAGGACGCCCGCAGCGTACTTC. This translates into CASSSLGRTPAAYF.